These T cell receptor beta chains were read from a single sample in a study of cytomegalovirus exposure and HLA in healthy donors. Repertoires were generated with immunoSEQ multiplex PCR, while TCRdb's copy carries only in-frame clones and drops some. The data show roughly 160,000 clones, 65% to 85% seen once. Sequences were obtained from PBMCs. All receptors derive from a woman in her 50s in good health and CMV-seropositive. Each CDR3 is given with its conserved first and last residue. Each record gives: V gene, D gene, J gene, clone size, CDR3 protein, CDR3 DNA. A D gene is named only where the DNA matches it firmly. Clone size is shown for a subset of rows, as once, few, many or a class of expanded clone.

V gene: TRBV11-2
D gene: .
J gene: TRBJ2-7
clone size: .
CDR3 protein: CASSSLQGSYEQYF
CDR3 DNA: TGTGCCAGCAGCAGTCTTCAGGGCTCCTACGAGCAGTACTTC

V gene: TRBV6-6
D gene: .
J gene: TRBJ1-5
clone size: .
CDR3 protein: CASSYGGERGNQPQHF
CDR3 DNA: TGTGCCAGCAGTTACGGAGGGGAAAGAGGCAATCAGCCCCAGCATTTT

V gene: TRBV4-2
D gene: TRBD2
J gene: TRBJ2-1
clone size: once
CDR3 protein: CASSGGSGFYNEQFF
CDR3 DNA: TGTGCCAGCAGCGGAGGTAGCGGGTTTTACAATGAGCAGTTCTTC

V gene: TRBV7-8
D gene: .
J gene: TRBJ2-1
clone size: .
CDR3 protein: CASQIAELYNEQFF
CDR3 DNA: TGTGCCAGCCAGATTGCGGAGCTCTACAATGAGCAGTTCTTC

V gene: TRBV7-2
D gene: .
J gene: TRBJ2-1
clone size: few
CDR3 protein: CASSVDYGAHNEQFF
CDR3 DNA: TGTGCCAGCAGCGTGGACTATGGGGCTCACAATGAGCAGTTCTTC

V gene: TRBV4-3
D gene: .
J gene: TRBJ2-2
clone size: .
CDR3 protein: CASSQDQETQDTGELFF
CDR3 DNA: TGCGCCAGCAGCCAAGATCAAGAGACTCAAGACACCGGGGAGCTGTTTTTT

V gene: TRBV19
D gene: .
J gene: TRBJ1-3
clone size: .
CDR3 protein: CASSINGQGGNTIYF
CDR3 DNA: TGTGCCAGTAGTATCAACGGGCAGGGTGGAAACACCATATATTTT

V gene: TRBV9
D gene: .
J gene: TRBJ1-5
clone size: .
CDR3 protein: CASSEGHLEQPQHF
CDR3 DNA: TGTGCCAGCAGCGAGGGACACCTCGAACAGCCCCAGCATTTT

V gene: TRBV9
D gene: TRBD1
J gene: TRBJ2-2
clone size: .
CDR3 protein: CASSVFFSPGQGNTGELFF
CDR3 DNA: TGTGCCAGCAGCGTCTTTTTCAGTCCGGGACAGGGGAACACCGGGGAGCTGTTTTTT

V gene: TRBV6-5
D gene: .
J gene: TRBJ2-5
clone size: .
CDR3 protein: CASSYTGKRGETQYF
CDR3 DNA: TGTGCCAGCAGTTATACAGGGAAGAGAGGGGAGACCCAGTACTTC

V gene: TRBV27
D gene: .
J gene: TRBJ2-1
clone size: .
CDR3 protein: CASSLLGASVQFF
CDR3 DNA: TGTGCCAGCAGTTTATTGGGGGCCTCGGTGCAGTTCTTC

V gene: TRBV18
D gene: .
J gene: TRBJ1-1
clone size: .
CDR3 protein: CASSPTLSALNTEAFF
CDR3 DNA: TGTGCCAGCTCACCAACACTAAGCGCACTGAACACTGAAGCTTTCTTT

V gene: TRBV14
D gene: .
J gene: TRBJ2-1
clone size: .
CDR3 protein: CASSQTRTAFSYNEQFF
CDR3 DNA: TGTGCCAGCAGCCAAACTAGAACTGCTTTCTCCTACAATGAGCAGTTCTTC

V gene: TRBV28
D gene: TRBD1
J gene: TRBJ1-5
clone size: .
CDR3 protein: CASSLSLAGGGQPQHF
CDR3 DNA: TGTGCCAGCAGTTTATCTTTGGCAGGGGGAGGTCAGCCCCAGCATTTT

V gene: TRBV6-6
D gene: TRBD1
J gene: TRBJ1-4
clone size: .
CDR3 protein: CASSRDRGLTNEKLFF
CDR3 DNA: TGTGCCAGCAGTCGGGACAGGGGGCTGACTAATGAAAAACTGTTTTTT

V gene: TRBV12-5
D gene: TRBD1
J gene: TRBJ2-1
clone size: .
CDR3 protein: CASGSNRGASYNEQFF
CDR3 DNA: TGTGCTAGTGGTTCTAACAGGGGAGCCTCCTACAATGAGCAGTTCTTC

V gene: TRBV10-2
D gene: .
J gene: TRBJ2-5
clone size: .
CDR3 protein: CASKGLAYQETQYF
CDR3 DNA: TGCGCCAGCAAGGGCCTAGCGTACCAAGAGACCCAGTACTTC

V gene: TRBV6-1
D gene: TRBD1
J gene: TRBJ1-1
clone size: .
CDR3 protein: CASRGTGGNTEAFF
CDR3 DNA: TGTGCCAGTAGAGGGACAGGGGGGAACACTGAAGCTTTCTTT

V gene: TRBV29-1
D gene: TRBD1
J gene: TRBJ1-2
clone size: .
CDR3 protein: CSVEEVETGYGYTF
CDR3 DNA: TGCAGCGTTGAAGAGGTAGAGACAGGGTATGGCTACACCTTC

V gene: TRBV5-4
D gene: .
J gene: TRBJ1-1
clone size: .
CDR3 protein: CASSSPTPPRNTEAFF
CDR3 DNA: TGTGCCAGCAGCTCCCCGACACCGCCCCGGAACACTGAAGCTTTCTTT

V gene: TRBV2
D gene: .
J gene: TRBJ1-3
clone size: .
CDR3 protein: CASRRTVSGNTIYF
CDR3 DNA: TGTGCCAGCAGACGGACAGTCTCTGGAAACACCATATATTTT

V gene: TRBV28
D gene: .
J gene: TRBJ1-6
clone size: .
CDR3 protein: CASSLPGNYSPLHF
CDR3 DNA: TGTGCCAGCAGCCTCCCAGGGAACTATTCACCCCTCCACTTT

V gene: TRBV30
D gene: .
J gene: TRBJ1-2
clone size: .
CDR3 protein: CAWSVLSTGDYGYTF
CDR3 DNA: TGTGCCTGGAGTGTACTTTCGACGGGAGACTATGGCTACACCTTC

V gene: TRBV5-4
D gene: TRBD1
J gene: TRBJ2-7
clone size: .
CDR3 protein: CASSSTGGSYEQYF
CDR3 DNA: TGTGCCAGCAGCTCGACAGGGGGCTCCTACGAGCAGTACTTC

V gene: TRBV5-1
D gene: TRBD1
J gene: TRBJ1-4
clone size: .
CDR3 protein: CASSPPGQGTEKLFF
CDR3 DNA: TGCGCCAGCAGCCCGCCGGGACAGGGGACTGAAAAACTGTTTTTT

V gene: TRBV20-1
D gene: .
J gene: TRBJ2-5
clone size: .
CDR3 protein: CSASGETQYF
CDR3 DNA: TGCAGTGCTAGCGGGGAGACCCAGTACTTC

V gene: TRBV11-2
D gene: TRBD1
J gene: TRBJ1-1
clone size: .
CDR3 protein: CASSLGTGSNTEAFF
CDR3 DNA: TGTGCCAGCAGTCTGGGGACAGGGTCGAACACTGAAGCTTTCTTT

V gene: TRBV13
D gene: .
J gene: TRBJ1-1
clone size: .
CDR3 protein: CASSLWRGDTEAFF
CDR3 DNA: TGTGCCAGCAGCTTATGGCGGGGGGACACTGAAGCTTTCTTT

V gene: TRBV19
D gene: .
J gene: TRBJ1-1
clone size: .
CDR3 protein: CASSTRGSSSEAFF
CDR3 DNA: TGTGCCAGTAGTACCCGGGGGTCGTCCTCTGAAGCTTTCTTT

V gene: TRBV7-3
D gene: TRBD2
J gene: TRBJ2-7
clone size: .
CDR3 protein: CASSSIAGSYEQYF
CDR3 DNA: TGTGCCAGCAGCTCGATAGCGGGCTCCTACGAGCAGTACTTC

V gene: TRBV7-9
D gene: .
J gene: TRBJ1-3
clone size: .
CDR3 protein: CASDQGFEGNTIYF
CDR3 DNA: TGTGCCAGCGACCAGGGATTCGAAGGAAACACCATATATTTT

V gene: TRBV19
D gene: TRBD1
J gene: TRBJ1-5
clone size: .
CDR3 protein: CASSISQGARQPQHF
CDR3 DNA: TGTGCCAGTAGTATATCGCAGGGGGCTAGGCAGCCCCAGCATTTT

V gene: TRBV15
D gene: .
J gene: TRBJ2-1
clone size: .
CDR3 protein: CATSRAEGRSYNEQFF
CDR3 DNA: TGTGCCACCAGCAGAGCGGAGGGCCGCTCCTACAATGAGCAGTTCTTC

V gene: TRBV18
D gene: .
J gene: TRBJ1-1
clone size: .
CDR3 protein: CASSLTQGLDTEAFF
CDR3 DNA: TGTGCCAGCTCACTTACCCAGGGGCTTGACACTGAAGCTTTCTTT

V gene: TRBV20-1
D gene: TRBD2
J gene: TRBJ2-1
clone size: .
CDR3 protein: CSARRGAGQFF
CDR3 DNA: TGCAGTGCTAGGCGGGGGGCGGGGCAGTTCTTC

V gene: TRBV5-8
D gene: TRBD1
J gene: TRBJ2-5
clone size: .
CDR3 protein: CASSSGTGVVGETQYF
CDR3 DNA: TGTGCCAGCAGCTCCGGAACAGGGGTTGTAGGGGAGACCCAGTACTTC

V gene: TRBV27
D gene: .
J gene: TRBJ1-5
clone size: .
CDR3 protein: CASSLYGRDSNQPQHF
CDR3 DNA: TGTGCCAGCAGTTTATATGGCAGGGATAGCAATCAGCCCCAGCATTTT

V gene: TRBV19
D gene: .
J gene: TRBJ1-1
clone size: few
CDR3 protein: CASSSGDTEAFF
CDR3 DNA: TGTGCCAGTAGCTCAGGGGACACTGAAGCTTTCTTT

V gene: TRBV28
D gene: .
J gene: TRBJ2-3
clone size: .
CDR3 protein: CASSWGGAGTDTQYF
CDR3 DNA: TGTGCCAGCAGTTGGGGGGGGGCGGGTACAGATACGCAGTATTTT

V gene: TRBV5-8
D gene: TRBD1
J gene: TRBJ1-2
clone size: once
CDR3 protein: CASSAGQALDGYTF
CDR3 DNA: TGTGCCAGCAGCGCCGGACAGGCCCTGGATGGCTACACCTTC

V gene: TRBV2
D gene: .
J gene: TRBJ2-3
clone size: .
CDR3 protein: CAFSRAGSGTDTQYF
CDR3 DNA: TGTGCCTTCTCCCGGGCGGGTAGCGGAACAGATACGCAGTATTTT

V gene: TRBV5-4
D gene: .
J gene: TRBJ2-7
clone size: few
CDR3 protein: CASSLEIGDSYEQYF
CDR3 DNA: TGTGCCAGCAGCTTGGAGATAGGGGACTCCTACGAGCAGTACTTC

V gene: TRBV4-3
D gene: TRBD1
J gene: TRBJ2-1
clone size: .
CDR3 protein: CASSQQQGAGNEQFF
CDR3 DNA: TGCGCCAGCAGCCAACAACAGGGGGCGGGTAATGAGCAGTTCTTC

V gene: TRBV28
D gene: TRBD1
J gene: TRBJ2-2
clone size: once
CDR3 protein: CASIDRGYTGELFF
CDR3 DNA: TGTGCCAGCATAGACAGGGGGTACACCGGGGAGCTGTTTTTT

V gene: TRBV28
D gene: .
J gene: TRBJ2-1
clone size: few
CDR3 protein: CASSFGGTQFF
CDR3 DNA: TGTGCCAGCAGTTTTGGCGGAACGCAGTTCTTC

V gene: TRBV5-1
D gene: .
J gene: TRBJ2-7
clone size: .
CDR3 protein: CASMREFANEQYF
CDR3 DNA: TGCGCCAGCATGAGGGAGTTCGCCAACGAGCAGTACTTC

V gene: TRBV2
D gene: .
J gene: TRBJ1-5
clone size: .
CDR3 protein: CASSEVLGSLDQPQHF
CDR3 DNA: TGTGCCAGCAGTGAAGTTTTAGGCAGCCTAGATCAGCCCCAGCATTTT

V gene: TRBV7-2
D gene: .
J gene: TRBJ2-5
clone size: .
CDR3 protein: CASSLRSGLAPYQETQYF
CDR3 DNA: TGTGCCAGCAGCTTACGATCCGGGCTAGCCCCGTACCAAGAGACCCAGTACTTC